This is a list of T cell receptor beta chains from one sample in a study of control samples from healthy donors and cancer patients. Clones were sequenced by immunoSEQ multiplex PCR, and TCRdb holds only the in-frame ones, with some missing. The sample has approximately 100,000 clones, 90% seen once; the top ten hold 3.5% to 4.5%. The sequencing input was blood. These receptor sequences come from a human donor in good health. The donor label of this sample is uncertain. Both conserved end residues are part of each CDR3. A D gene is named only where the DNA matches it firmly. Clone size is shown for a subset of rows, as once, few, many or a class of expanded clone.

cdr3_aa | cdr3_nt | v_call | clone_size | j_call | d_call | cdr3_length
CASSGDRNNQPQHF | TGTGCCAGCAGTGGGGACAGAAACAATCAGCCCCAGCATTTT | TRBV2 | . | TRBJ1-5 | TRBD1 | 14
CSASRSSYNSPLHF | TGCAGTGCTAGTCGAAGCTCCTATAATTCACCCCTCCACTTT | TRBV20-1 | . | TRBJ1-6 | . | 14
CASSFETNGYTF | TGTGCCAGCAGTTTCGAAACTAATGGCTACACCTTC | TRBV12-3/TRBV12-4 | . | TRBJ1-2 | . | 12
CASSLDEAGELFF | TGTGCCAGCAGCTTAGATGAGGCCGGGGAGCTGTTTTTT | TRBV11-3 | medium-sized | TRBJ2-2 | . | 13
CASSVGSRQPADTQYF | TGTGCCAGCAGCGTAGGTTCCCGACAGCCCGCAGATACGCAGTATTTT | TRBV9 | once | TRBJ2-3 | . | 16
CASSAGTMETQYF | TGTGCCAGCAGCGCCGGGACTATGGAGACCCAGTACTTC | TRBV7-3 | . | TRBJ2-5 | TRBD2 | 13
CAWGGVQETQYF | TGTGCCTGGGGGGGGGTCCAAGAGACCCAGTACTTC | TRBV30 | . | TRBJ2-5 | TRBD2 | 12
CASSHGTATGELFF | TGTGCCAGCAGCCACGGGACAGCCACCGGGGAGCTGTTTTTT | TRBV14 | . | TRBJ2-2 | TRBD1 | 14
CASSPQYTEAFF | TGTGCCAGCAGTCCTCAGTACACTGAAGCTTTCTTT | TRBV12-3/TRBV12-4 | . | TRBJ1-1 | . | 12
CASSNGWDGELFF | TGTGCCAGCAGTAATGGTTGGGACGGGGAGCTGTTTTTT | TRBV6-4 | . | TRBJ2-2 | . | 13
CAWSVFEYTEAFF | TGTGCCTGGAGTGTGTTCGAGTACACTGAAGCTTTCTTT | TRBV30 | . | TRBJ1-1 | . | 13
CASSPRTGVGPQHF | TGTGCCAGCAGTCCAAGGACAGGGGTTGGGCCCCAGCATTTT | TRBV28 | once | TRBJ1-5 | TRBD1 | 14
CASSASGVEQYF | TGTGCCAGCAGTGCCTCAGGGGTCGAGCAGTACTTC | TRBV12-3/TRBV12-4 | once | TRBJ2-7 | . | 12
CSVAQTSNYGYTF | TGCAGCGTGGCACAGACCTCTAACTATGGCTACACCTTC | TRBV29-1 | . | TRBJ1-2 | . | 13
CASSRTVAGGAQTQYF | TGTGCCAGCTCCCGAACCGTAGCGGGGGGCGCCCAGACCCAGTACTTC | TRBV18 | . | TRBJ2-5 | TRBD2 | 16
CSVAGRMNTEAFF | TGCAGCGTTGCTGGCAGAATGAACACTGAAGCTTTCTTT | TRBV29-1 | . | TRBJ1-1 | . | 13
CASVPGTELYGYTF | TGTGCCAGCGTCCCCGGGACAGAACTTTATGGCTACACCTTC | TRBV7-9 | . | TRBJ1-2 | TRBD1 | 14
CASSPDRFVYEQYF | TGTGCCAGCTCACCCGACAGATTTGTCTACGAGCAGTACTTC | TRBV18 | . | TRBJ2-7 | . | 14
CASSYSSGVYNEQFF | TGTGCCAGCAGCTACTCTAGCGGGGTCTACAATGAGCAGTTCTTC | TRBV7-6 | . | TRBJ2-1 | TRBD2 | 15
CAISFRVDTEAFF | TGTGCCATCAGTTTCAGGGTAGACACTGAAGCTTTCTTT | TRBV10-3 | . | TRBJ1-1 | . | 13
CASHPSGGGGANVLTF | TGTGCCAGCCACCCCAGCGGGGGTGGTGGGGCCAACGTCCTGACTTTC | TRBV7-2 | . | TRBJ2-6 | TRBD2 | 16
CASSLDDRGRQETQYF | TGCGCCAGCAGCTTGGACGACAGGGGTAGGCAAGAGACCCAGTACTTC | TRBV5-1 | . | TRBJ2-5 | TRBD1 | 16
CASSRTGQQVPTDTQYF | TGCGCCAGCAGTCGAACTGGCCAGCAAGTTCCCACAGATACGCAGTATTTT | TRBV23-1 | . | TRBJ2-3 | . | 17
CSASFSLNTEAFF | TGCAGTGCTAGTTTCAGCTTGAACACTGAAGCTTTCTTT | TRBV20-1 | . | TRBJ1-1 | . | 13
CASSFWGRVGTGELFF | TGTGCCAGCAGCTTTTGGGGCAGGGTGGGCACCGGGGAGCTGTTTTTT | TRBV7-8 | once | TRBJ2-2 | . | 16
CASNHGDIGAGQYF | TGTGCCAGCAATCACGGGGACATTGGGGCAGGACAGTACTTC | TRBV6-5 | once | TRBJ2-7 | . | 14
CASSPRVNTEAFF | TGCGCCAGCAGCCCGAGAGTTAACACTGAAGCTTTCTTT | TRBV5-1 | . | TRBJ1-1 | . | 13
CSASRYGDGTDTQYF | TGCAGTGCTAGTAGGTACGGGGATGGCACAGATACGCAGTATTTT | TRBV20-1 | . | TRBJ2-3 | . | 15
CASSRSGEVTDTQYF | TGTGCCAGTTCCCGGAGTGGTGAGGTCACAGATACGCAGTATTTT | TRBV4-2 | few | TRBJ2-3 | . | 15
CATSDASASHQPQHF | TGTGCCACCAGTGATGCGAGTGCATCTCATCAGCCCCAGCATTTT | TRBV24-1 | . | TRBJ1-5 | . | 15
CASSLGGGGKDTQYF | TGTGCCAGCAGCTTAGGAGGCGGGGGGAAAGATACGCAGTATTTT | TRBV7-8 | few | TRBJ2-3 | TRBD2 | 15
CASSLGNTYGYTF | TGTGCCAGCAGTTTGGGCAACACCTATGGCTACACCTTC | TRBV28 | few | TRBJ1-2 | . | 13
CASKAGSSYNEQFF | TGTGCCAGCAAAGCGGGGAGCTCCTACAATGAGCAGTTCTTC | TRBV27 | . | TRBJ2-1 | TRBD2 | 14
CASSASGQGDAQFF | TGTGCCAGCAGTGCGTCGGGACAGGGAGACGCCCAGTTCTTC | TRBV25-1 | . | TRBJ2-1 | TRBD1 | 14
CASSLGPANTEAFF | TGTGCCAGCAGCCTTGGACCCGCGAACACTGAAGCTTTCTTT | TRBV7-8 | . | TRBJ1-1 | . | 14
CASSPGTGTDTQYF | TGTGCCAGCAGCCCCGGGACAGGGACAGATACGCAGTATTTT | TRBV6-5 | once | TRBJ2-3 | TRBD1 | 14
CASSLGFSITDTQYF | TGTGCCAGCAGCCTTGGATTCAGCATCACAGATACGCAGTATTTT | TRBV9 | . | TRBJ2-3 | . | 15
CASSPRGLAGVGEQFF | TGTGCCAGCAGCCCGCGGGGACTAGCGGGGGTTGGAGAGCAGTTCTTC | TRBV7-9 | . | TRBJ2-1 | TRBD2 | 16